A single T cell receptor (beta chain) is shown here with its context. There is no known antigen for this receptor. The record has no base qualities; no much larger clone is one base away. TCR CDR3 regions were amplified from genomic DNA by multiplex PCR using the deep immunoSEQ assay. For each cell subset, the extracted genomic DNA was distributed evenly across all wells of several immunoSEQ 96-well plates, and each plate served as one replicate. Each replicate PCR for sorted subsets received roughly 0.2 ug genomic DNA, equal to tens of thousands of T cell genomes. The purified libraries were quantified using a Qubit 3.0 fluorometer, sized with a Bioanalyzer 2100, and then quantified again using the KAPA Library Quantification kit. Each immunoSEQ 96-well plate was sequenced on its own single-read 150-cycle Illumina NextSeq 550 flow cell. The authors processed their data as follows. The immunoSEQ output contained only junctional sequences without quality scores, so filtering could not match that applied to full-length reads. Sequences were annotated with PyIR, a Python wrapper for IgBLAST v1.9, and V/J genes and CDR3 were assigned using IMGT germline references. Reads were filtered out if the reads had weak V/J assignments (E-value above 1e-6), no CDR3, stop codons, out-of-frame junctions, or ambiguous translated residues. V3J clonotypes were defined as sequences sharing an identical inferred V gene, J gene, and CDR3 amino acid sequence. To compute the percentage overlap between repertoires, the number of shared unique clonotypes was divided by the size of the smaller repertoire. Repertoire richness was assessed with RTK rarefaction, the Chao1 estimator, and Recon v2.1 estimates of unobserved clonotypes. Generation probabilities were computed with OLGA for all TCRbeta clonotypes obtained by the gDNA method from several donors. The table was pulled from immuneACCESS by TCRdb, which kept in-frame rearrangements only. Such tables lose some clones; where checked, under half of the loss comes from unresolved V genes, and the rest has no known cause. Clone size and V and J calls were adopted from that table, with D and trimming inferred from the DNA. The sample has 1 million to 1.2 million clones on record, approximately 75% of them singletons. The top ten clones comprise almost 0.9% of the sample.

These data come from a study of shared clonotypes between healthy human individuals (dated by TCRdb to 2020 to 2022). Background for the entire study: A few men and a couple of women, aged 18 to 49 years, made up the cohort. To estimate repertoire size and how much clonotypes are shared between individuals, the study performed deep sequencing of blood TCR repertoires from about 5 healthy adults. Libraries were prepared and TCR repertoires were sequenced by different laboratories using diverse techniques, in order to increase sequencing depth and limit assay-specific biases. For each donor, CD4 naive and CD4 memory were each given three plates, CD8 naive was given two plates, and CD8 memory was given one plate. Leukapheresis yielded between about 0.85 and 9.5 billion PBMCs per donor. What the research found in general, with its limitations: Compared with non-shared clonotypes, clonotypes shared by all four sorted-subset donors had higher generation probabilities. Even with the large sequencing depth, rarefaction of the sorted-subset datasets indicated that sequencing was incomplete. Naive subsets generally had larger estimated clonotype richness than memory subsets did. Roughly 5.2% of naive CD4, roughly 3.6% of naive CD8, approximately 2% of memory CD4, and approximately 0.39% of memory CD8 clonotypes were shared across several donors. Because the study included only a small number of donors, the genetic and exposure-history diversity represented was limited. Sampling was limited to blood, and TCR repertoires in tissue likely differ from TCR repertoires in blood. Pairwise subsampling indicated that sequencing depth was expected to affect the degree of clonotype sharing among donors.

The donors were healthy, HIV-negative adults who had no recently reported acute infections or vaccinations. All donors were Caucasian adults living in Nashville, Tennessee, USA. CD4+ T cells were enriched by magnetic negative selection, after which naive cells were positively selected on CD45RA and the negative fraction was taken as the memory subset. Blood was obtained by leukapheresis, after which PBMCs were separated by Ficoll-Histopaque density gradient centrifugation and cryopreserved in liquid nitrogen vapor phase. Purity and quantity of every magnetically sorted T cell population were checked by analytical flow cytometry. Each sorted fraction had its genomic DNA isolated and then quantified by UV absorbance on a Nanodrop 2000c. CDR1 SGHTA and CDR2 FQGNSA were looked up in the germline V gene. Inclusive of the bounding cysteine and phenylalanine, the CDR3 is 15 residues long. The kept DNA is CDR3 alone, 45 bases in frame from the first base. Trimming removed 4 bases from V and 1 base from J, leaving 11 bases between the germline ends.

This sequence originates from a man aged 18 to 29 in good health. Some clones in this sample may be carry-over from other donors' samples. The chain employs TRBV7-2 and TRBJ2-1; a tentative D call is TRBD1 (6 bases match). The sample consisted of memory CD4+ T cells from PBMCs. The label giving this sample's cell subset or site can be read as: CD45RA-negative fraction. This receptor has the CDR3 CASSSQGWSYNEQFF. The DNA sequence is as follows: TGTGCCAGCAGCTCCCAGGGGTGGTCCTACAATGAGCAGTTCTTC.